These 23 T cell receptor beta chains were all obtained from the same sample, sequenced in a study of cytomegalovirus exposure and HLA in healthy donors (dated by TCRdb to about 2017). Libraries were made using the immunoSEQ multiplex PCR assay. A mixture of 60 forward primers for TCR Vbeta segments and 13 reverse primers for TCR Jbeta segments was used in the multiplex PCR. The clones in this table, taken by TCRdb from immuneACCESS, are in-frame only. Not every clone is retained; where verified, under half of the shortfall comes from an unresolved V gene, and the cause of the rest is unknown. The sample has 100,000 to 150,000 clones on record, around 82% of them singletons. Jointly, the top ten make up roughly 4% of the sample. Material for sequencing was PBMCs. These receptors came from a man aged 40-55 years in good health and CMV-seronegative.

This chain uses TRBV5-1 with TRBJ2-7; 9 nucleotides match TRBD1. Germline CDR1 is SGHRS and CDR2 is YFSETQ. CDR3 length: 15 residues. V gave up 4 bases and J gave up 5 bases; unmatched junction bases: 10. The CDR3 nucleotides read TGCGCCAGCAGCCTCCGGGACAGGGCATCCCACGAGCAGTACTTC. It translates to CASSLRDRASHEQYF.

The chain combines TRBV7-2 with TRBJ2-5; D ambiguous. This CDR3 spans 14 amino acids. The germline V gene encodes CDR1 SGHTA and CDR2 FQGNSA. Trimming shortened V by 2 bases and J by 2 bases, and 9 bases separated the two germline ends. CDR3 region: CASSLLSQQETQYF. The CDR3 DNA follows: TGTGCCAGCAGCTTATTATCCCAGCAAGAGACCCAGTACTTC.

The rearrangement joins TRBV19 to TRBJ2-7; 8 bases are a match to TRBD2. Germline lookup yields CDR1 LNHDA and CDR2 SQIVND (reference sequence). The CDR3 totals 15 residues. Trimming took 3 bases from V and 2 from J; bases not matched to a gene: 6. DNA for the CDR3: TGTGCCAGTAGTATCGGGGGGGGCAACACCTACGAGCAGTACTTC. Translation: CASSIGGGNTYEQYF.

The V gene is TRBV6-6, the J gene TRBJ2-6, with D perhaps matching TRBD1 (5 bases). Trimming removed 8 bases from V and 2 bases from J, with 10 bases in between. The CDR3 contains 14 residues. Germline V gives CDR1 MNHNY, CDR2 SVGAGI (reference sequence). The CDR3 loop is CASVSRAGANVLTF. The CDR3 DNA reads as TGTGCCAGCGTATCCAGGGCTGGGGCCAACGTCCTGACTTTC.

This clone was seen a handful of times. The V and J genes are TRBV4-2 and TRBJ2-3; perhaps TRBD2 as D (5 bases). Trimming removed 0 bases from V and 4 bases from J, with 17 bases in between. The CDR3 spans 17 residues. Germline V gene lookup returns CDR1 LGHNA and CDR2 YNFKEQ. CDR3 region: CASSQDMGVGLADTQYF. CDR3 in DNA: TGTGCCAGCAGCCAAGATATGGGAGTGGGTCTCGCAGATACGCAGTATTTT.

The chain is built from TRBV5-6 and TRBJ2-7, with D possibly TRBD2 on 6 matching bases. CDR1 is SGHDT and CDR2 is YYEEEE in the germline V gene. This CDR3 spans 15 amino acids. The germline V and J ends were trimmed by 1 base and 6 bases, with 17 bases remaining between them. The CDR3 DNA sequence: TGTGCCAGCAGCTTGTATGGCGGGGAGTGGAGCGAGCAGTACTTC. Its protein is CASSLYGGEWSEQYF.

The gene calls are TRBV7-2 and TRBJ1-5; D not certain. Germline V lookup: CDR1 SGHTA, CDR2 FQGNSA. V was clipped by 5 bases and J by 9 bases, with 8 bases between them. This CDR3 is 11 amino acids long. This CDR3 is CASSLSGPQHF. The CDR3 DNA is TGTGCCAGCAGCCTATCCGGGCCCCAGCATTTT.

The rearrangement links TRBV6-6 to TRBJ1-2; TRBD1 matches 9 bases. The CDR3 contains 14 residues. Trimming cost V 6 bases and J 1 base; bases outside gene matches: 3. CDR1 is MNHNY, CDR2 SVGAGI, per germline (reference sequence). The CDR3 nucleotides are TGTGCCAGCAGAAAGGGACAGGGTAACTATGGCTACACCTTC. It codes for CASRKGQGNYGYTF.

The chain uses TRBV7-2 and TRBJ1-2; TRBD1 matches 9 bases. The CDR3 totals 14 residues. Germline values: CDR1 SGHTA, CDR2 FQGNSA. The junction had 8 bases not matched to a gene; V was cut back by 5 bases and J by 7 bases. The CDR3 protein is CASSETGGGVGYTF. Written as DNA, the CDR3 is TGTGCCAGCAGCGAAACAGGGGGCGGCGTTGGCTACACCTTC.

This clone was seen only once. The genes are TRBV5-4 and TRBJ2-3, with TRBD2 matching 10 bases. The CDR3 covers 17 residues. J was trimmed by 2 bases and V by 4 bases; bases with no gene match: 10. CDR1 and CDR2 from the germline V gene are SGHNT and YYREEE (reference sequence). The CDR3 loop is CASSRGGGLADTDTQYF. DNA for the CDR3: TGTGCCAGCAGCCGGGGGGGTGGACTAGCGGACACAGATACGCAGTATTTT. The whole variable domain, filled in from reference TRBV5-4 and TRBJ2-3, reads ETGVTQSPTHLIKTRGQQVTLRCSSQSGHNTVSWYQQALGQGPQFIFQYYREEENGRGNFPPRFSGLQFPNYSSELNVNALELDDSALYLCASSRGGGLADTDTQYFGPGTRLTVL.

The table lists this clone with a few counts. The V and J genes are TRBV28 and TRBJ2-3; D is possibly TRBD2 (6 bases). The V gene's germline CDR1 is MDHEN and CDR2 SYDVKM. V shed 2 bases and J shed 1 base, with 10 bases lying between them. The CDR3 consists of 15 residues. CDR3 DNA: TGTGCCAGCAGTTTAGCGGGGACCCGCACAGATACGCAGTATTTT. Its protein product is CASSLAGTRTDTQYF.

In its sample, this clone was seen a few times. V and J are TRBV18 and TRBJ1-2; D perhaps matches TRBD1 (6 bases). Trimming removed 3 bases from V and 5 bases from J, with 16 bases in between. CDR1 and CDR2 (germline): KGHSH, LQKENI. The length of the CDR3 is 15 residues. The CDR3 protein is CASSPGGQGTYGYTF. In DNA, the CDR3 is TGTGCCAGCTCACCTGGCGGGCAGGGGACATATGGCTACACCTTC.

The V and J genes are TRBV18 and TRBJ2-2, with a weak D call TRBD1 (5 bases). V lost 6 bases to trimming and J lost 4 bases, with 9 bases between them. CDR1 KGHSH and CDR2 LQKENI come from the germline V gene. The CDR3 loop spans 13 amino acids. The CDR3: CASSRVVTGELFF. The CDR3 DNA reads as TGTGCCAGCTCCAGGGTGGTCACCGGGGAGCTGTTTTTT.

This sequence joins TRBV6-1 and TRBJ1-1; D is undetermined. Trimming took 6 bases from V and 1 from J, leaving 9 bases between them. CDR3 length: 13 residues. Germline CDR1 is MNHNS and CDR2 is SASEGT. The CDR3 here is CASSPQRNTEAFF. The CDR3 region has the DNA TGTGCCAGCAGCCCGCAGCGGAACACTGAAGCTTTCTTT.

A few counts support this clone. The rearrangement joins TRBV27 to TRBJ1-2, with 7 nucleotides matching TRBD1. The CDR3 consists of 13 residues. Trimming at V came to 5 bases and at J to 2 bases, leaving 2 bases not matched to a gene. In germline, CDR1 is MNHEY, CDR2 SMNVEV (reference sequence). CDR3 in amino acids: CASSPTGNYGYTF. As DNA, the CDR3 is TGTGCCAGCAGTCCGACAGGGAACTATGGCTACACCTTC.

The chain uses TRBV29-1 and TRBJ2-7; tentatively, D is TRBD1 (6 bases). V shed 7 bases and J shed 3 bases, with 13 bases lying between them. Per germline, CDR1 SQVTM and CDR2 ANQGSEA. The CDR3 is 12 residues long. Here the CDR3 reads CSASRDIYEQYF. CDR3 in DNA: TGCAGCGCGTCCCGGGACATCTACGAGCAGTACTTC.

This clone was seen a few times. The rearrangement uses TRBV7-9 and TRBJ1-2; D is possibly TRBD1 (5 bases). Trimming cost V 1 base and J 7 bases, with 7 bases left between them. The length of the CDR3 is 12 residues. Germline assignment: CDR1 SEHNR and CDR2 FQNEAQ (reference sequence). The CDR3 DNA reads as TGTGCCAGCAGCTTAGAGGGGTTTGGCTACACCTTC. It encodes CASSLEGFGYTF.

The chain carries TRBV9 and TRBJ1-3; no reliable D call. The CDR3 runs to 14 residues. The V end was cut by 5 bases, the J end by 2 bases, with 11 bases between. Germline-derived CDR1 and CDR2 are SGDLS and YYNGEE. In DNA form, the CDR3 reads TGTGCCAGCAGTCCTCTTCAGGCTGGAAACACCATATATTTT. As protein: CASSPLQAGNTIYF.

This chain links TRBV19 with TRBJ2-7, with 8 bases fitting TRBD1. The V gene end was trimmed by 5 bases and the J gene end by 6 bases; junction bases not matched to a gene: 9. Germline CDR1 LNHDA, CDR2 SQIVND (reference sequence). This CDR3 has 14 amino acids. CDR3 nucleotide sequence: TGTGCCAGTAGTGTCCCGGGACAGGAATCCGAGCAGTACTTC. Protein: CASSVPGQESEQYF.

The chain couples TRBV5-1 to TRBJ1-4; D might be TRBD1 (6 bases). The ends were cut back, 2 bases at V and 5 bases at J, with 13 bases in the middle. The CDR3 has 15 amino acids. Looked up from germline, CDR1 is SGHRS and CDR2 is YFSETQ. The DNA for the CDR3 is TGCGCCAGCAGCTTAGGGGGTGGCACGAATGAAAAACTGTTTTTT. It codes for CASSLGGGTNEKLFF.

J is TRBJ2-7 and V is TRBV2; D uncertain. This CDR3 contains 11 residues. The V and J ends lost 4 bases and 3 bases respectively, with 4 bases between them. Germline V gene sequence: CDR1 SNHLY, CDR2 FYNNEI. CDR3 region: CASSGSYEQYF. CDR3 DNA: TGTGCCAGCAGTGGGAGCTACGAGCAGTACTTC.

This chain joins TRBV5-5 and TRBJ2-7, with a tentative D call TRBD2 (5 bases). This CDR3 region has 12 residues. V gave up 3 bases and J gave up 7 bases, with 11 bases separating them. Germline-derived CDR1 and CDR2 are SGHKS and YYEKEE (reference sequence). The CDR3 bases are TGTGCCAGCAGCTACGGACTCGGGGAGCAGTACTTC. Residues: CASSYGLGEQYF.

As to this clone: The identical CDR3 is also encoded by other nucleotide sequences in the sample. The chain has TRBV19 and TRBJ2-7; 8 nucleotides align to TRBD1. The CDR3 spans 15 residues. V gave up 3 bases and J gave up 2 bases; unmatched junction bases: 6. Germline V gene data show CDR1 as LNHDA and CDR2 as SQIVND (reference sequence). This chain's CDR3 is CASSISGQGAYEQYF. For the CDR3, the DNA is TGTGCCAGTAGTATTTCCGGACAGGGCGCCTACGAGCAGTACTTC.